These T cell receptor beta chains were read from a single sample in a study of T cell responses to AZD1222 COVID-19 vaccine. Clones were sequenced by immunoSEQ multiplex PCR, and TCRdb holds only the in-frame ones, with some missing. This sample has more than 70,000 clones, with around nine tenths found just once. Sequences were derived from peripheral blood, sampled 28 days after the second AZD1222 dose. These receptors were collected from an adult who received the AZD1222 COVID-19 vaccine. CDR3s include the opening cysteine and the closing phenylalanine or tryptophan.

v_call: TRBV5-8; cdr3_aa: CASSIPYRQETQYF
v_call: TRBV7-9; cdr3_aa: CASSLVGGAYNEQFF
v_call: TRBV7-2; cdr3_aa: CASSSLTLGEQYF
v_call: TRBV5-5; cdr3_aa: CASLERGPTYTDTQYF
v_call: TRBV19; cdr3_aa: CASSITWVTDTQYF
v_call: TRBV3-1/TRBV3-2; cdr3_aa: CASSTRMGEKQYF
v_call: TRBV13; cdr3_aa: CASRLSWLGDEKLFF
v_call: TRBV29-1; cdr3_aa: CSVVPEWTDTEAFF
v_call: TRBV7-3; cdr3_aa: CASSLTGSFGADYGYTF
v_call: TRBV11-2; cdr3_aa: CASIPAGLAGEISYEQYF
v_call: TRBV5-4; cdr3_aa: CASSWDRGDTEAFF
v_call: TRBV6-1; cdr3_aa: CASSEALGASNQPQHF
v_call: TRBV30; cdr3_aa: CAWSLGDTDTQYF
v_call: TRBV2; cdr3_aa: CASSGQDPDNNYGYTF
v_call: TRBV2; cdr3_aa: CASSERARSAEYF
v_call: TRBV4-1; cdr3_aa: CASSQDPANYGYTF
v_call: TRBV18; cdr3_aa: CASSPLARQVPGTGELFF
v_call: TRBV18; cdr3_aa: CASSWGRRTNTGELFF
v_call: TRBV3-1/TRBV3-2; cdr3_aa: CASSPLNVDTVPFF
v_call: TRBV7-9; cdr3_aa: CASSGTENTEAFF
v_call: TRBV12-5; cdr3_aa: CASGPGGQGGEDTQYF
v_call: TRBV7-8; cdr3_aa: CASSPRGPTDTQYF
v_call: TRBV6-5; cdr3_aa: CASSRDSVGGYTF
v_call: TRBV4-1; cdr3_aa: CASSQDAAVNQPQHF
v_call: TRBV7-9; cdr3_aa: CASSLRDYYNEQFF
v_call: TRBV27; cdr3_aa: CASSPSGGVGGYTF
v_call: TRBV7-6; cdr3_aa: CASSLFGTSGYTF
v_call: TRBV5-1; cdr3_aa: CASSSPVGYSYNEQFF
v_call: TRBV10-2; cdr3_aa: CASRRDSGYEQYF
v_call: TRBV18; cdr3_aa: CASSPKQDGTGYTF
v_call: TRBV18; cdr3_aa: CASSPVRDGANVLTF
v_call: TRBV19; cdr3_aa: CASSPYSTGLGGYTF
v_call: TRBV6-5; cdr3_aa: CASSLTGIVGYGYTF
v_call: TRBV5-4; cdr3_aa: CASSFSGANVLTF
v_call: TRBV2; cdr3_aa: CASRPGTGNYNEQFF
v_call: TRBV11-2; cdr3_aa: CASSLAGRGYTF
v_call: TRBV6-1; cdr3_aa: CASSEPGIGNTIYF